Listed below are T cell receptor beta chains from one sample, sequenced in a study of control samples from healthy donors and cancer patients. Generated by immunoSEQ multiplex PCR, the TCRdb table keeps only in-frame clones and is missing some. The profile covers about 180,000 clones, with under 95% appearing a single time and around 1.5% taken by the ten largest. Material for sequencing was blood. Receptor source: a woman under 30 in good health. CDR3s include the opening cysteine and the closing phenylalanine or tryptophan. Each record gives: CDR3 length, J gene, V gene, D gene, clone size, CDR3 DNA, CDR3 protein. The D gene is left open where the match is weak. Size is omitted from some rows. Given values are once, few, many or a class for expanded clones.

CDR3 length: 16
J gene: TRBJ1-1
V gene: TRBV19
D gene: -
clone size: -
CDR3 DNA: TGTGCCAGTCCTCGGGTCGGGGGCGGAGGGGACACTGAAGCTTTCTTT
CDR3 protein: CASPRVGGGGDTEAFF

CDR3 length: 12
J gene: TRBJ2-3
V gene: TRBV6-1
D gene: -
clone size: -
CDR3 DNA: TGTGCCAGCATGGGGGAAGCAGATACGCAGTATTTT
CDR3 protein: CASMGEADTQYF

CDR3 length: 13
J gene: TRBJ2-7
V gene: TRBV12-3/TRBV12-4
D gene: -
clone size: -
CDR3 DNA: TGTGCCAGCAGTCCCGGGGTGAGGTACGAGCAGTACTTC
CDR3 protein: CASSPGVRYEQYF

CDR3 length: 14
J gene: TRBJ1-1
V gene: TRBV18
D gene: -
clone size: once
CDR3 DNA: TGTGCCAGCTCACCCGTGACAGACTACGGTGAAGCTTTCTTT
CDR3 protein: CASSPVTDYGEAFF

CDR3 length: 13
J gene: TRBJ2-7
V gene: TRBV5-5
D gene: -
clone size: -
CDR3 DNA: TGTGCCAGCAGCTGGGGGGTGGCTGAGACGCAGTACTTC
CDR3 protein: CASSWGVAETQYF

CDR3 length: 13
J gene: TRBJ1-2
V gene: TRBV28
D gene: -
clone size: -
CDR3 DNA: TGTGCCAGCAGTTTAGGGACGGAGTATGGCTACACCTTC
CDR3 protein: CASSLGTEYGYTF

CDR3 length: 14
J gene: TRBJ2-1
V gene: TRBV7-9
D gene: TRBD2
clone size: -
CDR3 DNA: TGTGCCAGCAGCTTAACCCTTACTAGCGGGAGAATATTCTTC
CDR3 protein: CASSLTLTSGRIFF

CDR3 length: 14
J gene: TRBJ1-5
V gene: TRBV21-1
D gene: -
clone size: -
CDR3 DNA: TGTGCCAGCTGCCGGGGACAGATCAATCAGCCCCAGCATTTT
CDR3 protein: CASCRGQINQPQHF

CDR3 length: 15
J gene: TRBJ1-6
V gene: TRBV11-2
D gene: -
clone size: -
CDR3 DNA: TGTGCCAGCAGCTTATCCGGCAGGGCGAATTCACCCCTCCACTTT
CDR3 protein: CASSLSGRANSPLHF

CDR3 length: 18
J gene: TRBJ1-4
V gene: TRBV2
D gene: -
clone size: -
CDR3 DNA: TGTGCCAGCAGTGAAGCGTTAGGGGACATTTCAACTAATGAAAAACTGTTTTTT
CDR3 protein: CASSEALGDISTNEKLFF

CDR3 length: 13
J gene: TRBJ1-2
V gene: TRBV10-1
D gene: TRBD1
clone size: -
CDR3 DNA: TGCGCCAGCAGTGAGGGGACAGGGGACGGCTACACCTTC
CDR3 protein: CASSEGTGDGYTF

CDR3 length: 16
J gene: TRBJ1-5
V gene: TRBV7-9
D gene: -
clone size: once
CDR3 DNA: TGTGCCAGCAGCTTAGACGGGGCAAAGAGAGGTCAGCCCCAGCATTTT
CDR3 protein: CASSLDGAKRGQPQHF

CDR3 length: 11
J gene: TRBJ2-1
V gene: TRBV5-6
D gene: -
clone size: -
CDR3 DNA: TGTGCCAGCAGCCTTTACAATGAGCAGTTCTTC
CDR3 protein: CASSLYNEQFF

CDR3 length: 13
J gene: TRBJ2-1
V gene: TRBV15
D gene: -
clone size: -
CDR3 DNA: TGTGCCACCAGCAGAGATCTAGGGCTGGAGCAGTTCTTC
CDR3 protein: CATSRDLGLEQFF

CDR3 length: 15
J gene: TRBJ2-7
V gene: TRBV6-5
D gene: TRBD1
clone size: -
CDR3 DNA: TGTGCCAGCAGTTTAGCCGGGACAGGGAGTTACGAGCAGTACTTC
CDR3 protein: CASSLAGTGSYEQYF

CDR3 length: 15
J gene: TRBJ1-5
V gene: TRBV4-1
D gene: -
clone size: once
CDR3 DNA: TGCGCCAGCAGCCAAGATCCTGGCCCGTTTCTAGCCCAGCATTTT
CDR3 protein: CASSQDPGPFLAQHF

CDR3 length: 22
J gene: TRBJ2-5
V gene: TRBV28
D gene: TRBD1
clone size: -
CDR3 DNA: TGTGCCAGCAGTTTTGGCCCTATCGGGACAGGGGGCAATATAGGGCTTTCGGAGACCCAGTACTTC
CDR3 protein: CASSFGPIGTGGNIGLSETQYF

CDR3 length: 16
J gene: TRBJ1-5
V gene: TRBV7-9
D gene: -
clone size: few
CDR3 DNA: TGTGCCAGCAGCTTAGCGCTTCCCGGGGGCAATCAGCCCCAGCATTTT
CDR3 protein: CASSLALPGGNQPQHF

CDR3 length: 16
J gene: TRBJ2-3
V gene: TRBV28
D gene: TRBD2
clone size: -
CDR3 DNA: TGTGCCAGCAGTCTCCCTGGACTAGCGGGATCAGATACGCAGTATTTT
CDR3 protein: CASSLPGLAGSDTQYF

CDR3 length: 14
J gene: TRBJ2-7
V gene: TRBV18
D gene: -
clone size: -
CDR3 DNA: TGTGCCAGCTCACCATGGCAGGGGTCGGGCGAGCAGTACTTC
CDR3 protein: CASSPWQGSGEQYF

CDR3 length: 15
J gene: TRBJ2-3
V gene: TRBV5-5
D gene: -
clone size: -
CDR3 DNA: TGTGCCAGCAGCTTTCAGGTGGGGAACACAGATACGCAGTATTTT
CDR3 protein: CASSFQVGNTDTQYF

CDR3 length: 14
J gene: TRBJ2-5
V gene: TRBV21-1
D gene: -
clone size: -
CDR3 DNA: TGTGCCAGCAGCCGTTTGGGGGGGGAGCAGACCCAGTACTTC
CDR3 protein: CASSRLGGEQTQYF

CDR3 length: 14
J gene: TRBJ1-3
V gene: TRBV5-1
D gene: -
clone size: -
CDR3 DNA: TGCGCCAGCAGCTTGGTAGGATTTGGAAACACCATATATTTT
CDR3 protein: CASSLVGFGNTIYF

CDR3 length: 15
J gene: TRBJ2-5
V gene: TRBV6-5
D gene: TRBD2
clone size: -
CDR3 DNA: TGTGCCAGCTCCCGCGGGGGGGACCTCGGGGGGACCCAGTACTTC
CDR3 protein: CASSRGGDLGGTQYF

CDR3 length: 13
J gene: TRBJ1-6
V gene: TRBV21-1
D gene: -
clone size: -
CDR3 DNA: TGTGCCAGCAGCAAGGCCAGGGATTCACCCCTCCACTTT
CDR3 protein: CASSKARDSPLHF

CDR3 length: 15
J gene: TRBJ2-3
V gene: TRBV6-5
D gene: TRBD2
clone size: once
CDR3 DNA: TGTGCCAGCAGTTCCAGACTAGCGGGCACAGATACGCAGTATTTT
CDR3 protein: CASSSRLAGTDTQYF

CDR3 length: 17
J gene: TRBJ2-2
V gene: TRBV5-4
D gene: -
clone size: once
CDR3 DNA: TGTGCCAGCAGTACCGCTCCGGGAACTGCGAACACCGGGGAGCTGTTTTTT
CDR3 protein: CASSTAPGTANTGELFF

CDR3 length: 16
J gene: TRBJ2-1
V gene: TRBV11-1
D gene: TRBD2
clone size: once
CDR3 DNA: TGTGCCAGCAGCTCTCACGTAGCGGGGACATACAATGAGCAGTTCTTC
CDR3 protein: CASSSHVAGTYNEQFF

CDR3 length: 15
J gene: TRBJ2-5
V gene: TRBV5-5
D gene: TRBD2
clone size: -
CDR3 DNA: TGTGCCAGCAGCGCGACGGCGGGGAGGGGAGAGACCCAGTACTTC
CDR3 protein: CASSATAGRGETQYF

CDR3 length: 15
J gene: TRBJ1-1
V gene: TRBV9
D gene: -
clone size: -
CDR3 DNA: TGTGCCAGCAGCGTTTCTCTCAGGGGGAACACTGAAGCTTTCTTT
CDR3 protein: CASSVSLRGNTEAFF

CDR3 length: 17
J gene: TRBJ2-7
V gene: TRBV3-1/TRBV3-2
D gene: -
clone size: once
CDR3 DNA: TGTGCCAGCAGCCAGGCCGGCAGGGGTCGTGGGGGCTACGAGCAGTACTTC
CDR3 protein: CASSQAGRGRGGYEQYF

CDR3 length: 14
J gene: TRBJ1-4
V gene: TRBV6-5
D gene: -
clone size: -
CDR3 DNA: TGTGCCAGCACAAAGTACAGGGTGGGGGAAAAACTGTTTTTT
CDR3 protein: CASTKYRVGEKLFF

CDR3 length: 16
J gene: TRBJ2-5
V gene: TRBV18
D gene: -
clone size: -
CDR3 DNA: TGTGCCAGCTCCCCCCCGGTGGTGGGAGTCCAAGAGACCCAGTACTTC
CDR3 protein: CASSPPVVGVQETQYF

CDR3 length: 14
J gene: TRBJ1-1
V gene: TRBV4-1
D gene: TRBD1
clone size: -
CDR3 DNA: TGCGCCAGCAGCCTCAGGGGGGCCAACACTGAAGCTTTCTTT
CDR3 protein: CASSLRGANTEAFF

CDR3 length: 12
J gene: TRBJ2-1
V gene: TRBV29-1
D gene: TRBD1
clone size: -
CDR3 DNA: TGCAGCGTGGTACAGGGGGCGAGAGAGCAGTTCTTC
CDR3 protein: CSVVQGAREQFF

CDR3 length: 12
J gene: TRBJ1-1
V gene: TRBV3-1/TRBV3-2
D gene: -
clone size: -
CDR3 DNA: TGTGCCAGCAGCCAAGGTGGGACTGAAGCTTTCTTT
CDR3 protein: CASSQGGTEAFF

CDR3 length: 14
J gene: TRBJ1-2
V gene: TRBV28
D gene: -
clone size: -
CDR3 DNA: TGTGCCAGCAGTTTATCTAATCTCTTCGGGGGCTACACCTTC
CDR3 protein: CASSLSNLFGGYTF

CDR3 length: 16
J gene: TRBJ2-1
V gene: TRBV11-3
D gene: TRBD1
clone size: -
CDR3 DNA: TGTGCCAGCAGCTTAGAAGGGGGCAGCTCCTACAATGAGCAGTTCTTC
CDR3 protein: CASSLEGGSSYNEQFF

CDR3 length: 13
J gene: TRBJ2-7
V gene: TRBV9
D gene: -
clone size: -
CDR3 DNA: TGTGCCAGCAGCGTAGTGGGATCCGGCGAGCAGTACTTC
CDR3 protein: CASSVVGSGEQYF

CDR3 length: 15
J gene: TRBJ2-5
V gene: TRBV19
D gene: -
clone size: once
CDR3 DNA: TGTGCCAGTAGTATGGGAAACAGGGTGCAAGAGACCCAGTACTTC
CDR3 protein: CASSMGNRVQETQYF

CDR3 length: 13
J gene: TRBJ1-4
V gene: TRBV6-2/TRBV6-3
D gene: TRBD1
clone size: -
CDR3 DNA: TGTGCCAGCAGTTACGGGACAGGGAAAAAACTGTTTTTT
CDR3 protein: CASSYGTGKKLFF

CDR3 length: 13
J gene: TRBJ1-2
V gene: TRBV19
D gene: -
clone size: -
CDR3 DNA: TGTGCCAGTAGCCAATTATCTAACTATGGCTACACCTTC
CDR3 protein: CASSQLSNYGYTF